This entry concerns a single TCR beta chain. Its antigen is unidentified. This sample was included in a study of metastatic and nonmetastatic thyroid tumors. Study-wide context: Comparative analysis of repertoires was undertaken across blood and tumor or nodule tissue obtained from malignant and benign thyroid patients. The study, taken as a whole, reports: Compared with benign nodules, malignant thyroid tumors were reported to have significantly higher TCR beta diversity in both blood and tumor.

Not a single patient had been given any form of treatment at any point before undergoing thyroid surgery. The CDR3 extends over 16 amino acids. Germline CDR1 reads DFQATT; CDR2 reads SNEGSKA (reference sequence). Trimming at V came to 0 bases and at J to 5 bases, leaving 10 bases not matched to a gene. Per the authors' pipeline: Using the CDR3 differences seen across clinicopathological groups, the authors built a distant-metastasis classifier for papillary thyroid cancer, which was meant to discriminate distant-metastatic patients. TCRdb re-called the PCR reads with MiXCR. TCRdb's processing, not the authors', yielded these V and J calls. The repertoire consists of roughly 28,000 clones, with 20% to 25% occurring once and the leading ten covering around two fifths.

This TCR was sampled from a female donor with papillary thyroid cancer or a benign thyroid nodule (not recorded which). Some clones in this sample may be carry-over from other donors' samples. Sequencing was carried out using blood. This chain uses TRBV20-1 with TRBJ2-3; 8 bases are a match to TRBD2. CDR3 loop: CSARDLKLAEQDTQYF. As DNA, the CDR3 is TGCAGTGCTAGAGATCTAAAACTAGCGGAACAAGATACGCAGTATTTT.